The sequence of this T cell receptor (beta chain) was determined in a study of cytomegalovirus exposure and HLA in healthy donors. Remarks on this clone: Its antigen is undetermined.

The study, taken as a whole, reports: Through in vitro validation, three CMV-associated chains were shown to be specific for CMV antigens. Relative to equally common others, HLA-associated TCR beta chains showed greater clonal expansion in a later analysis.

This PCR relied on a set of 60 Vbeta primers and 13 Jbeta primers. In the study's own analysis: An analysis performed later counted 81 million or so unique TCR beta chains (roughly 11 million of them shared). The method was immunoSEQ multiplex PCR; TCRdb's version includes in-frame clones alone and lacks a portion of them. V, J and clone size were drawn from that table, and D and trimming were deduced from the DNA. Here the sample spans some 150,000 clones, less than 90% being singletons. Sequences were obtained from PBMCs. This receptor was obtained from a boy between 2 and 10 years old in good health and CMV-seronegative.

The CDR3 DNA reads as TGTGCCAGCAGCCGACAGGGCCACGAGCAGTACTTC. It encodes CASSRQGHEQYF. V gene TRBV7-9 combines with J gene TRBJ2-5; TRBD1 agrees at 7 bases. Near its end, the DNA agrees better with TRBJ2-7, so the J call may be wrong. Germline V lookup: CDR1 SEHNR, CDR2 FQNEAQ (reference sequence). The CDR3 has 12 amino acids.